The clone carrying this T cell receptor beta chain was detected ten times or more. Its specificity is unknown. This sample is part of a study of T cells in Graves' hyperthyroidism and ophthalmopathy. Study information: At the time of initial diagnosis and before any treatment, peripheral blood was collected.

TCR beta CDR3 region amplification was performed from RNA transcripts. Researchers ran a first-round RT-PCR on the TCR CDR3 using the HTBI primer set. TCRdb re-called the multiplex PCR reads with MiXCR, one entry per CDR3 protein. This sample has some 400,000 distinct CDR3 sequences, with approximately 15% found just once. General study findings and limits: Researchers found most expanded thyroid clonotypes above 0.001 in blood as well.

Trimming removed 7 bases at V and 6 bases at J, with 16 bases between. In germline, CDR1 is LNHDA, CDR2 SQIVND (reference sequence). This CDR3 is built from 14 residues. The clonotype originates from an older woman with Graves' hyperthyroidism. This chain uses TRBV19 with TRBJ1-5; possibly TRBD1 for D (5 bases). Sequenced: blood. CDR3 protein: CASKVGLGSQPQHF. The DNA for the CDR3 is TGTGCCAGTAAGGTGGGACTAGGTAGTCAGCCCCAGCATTTT.